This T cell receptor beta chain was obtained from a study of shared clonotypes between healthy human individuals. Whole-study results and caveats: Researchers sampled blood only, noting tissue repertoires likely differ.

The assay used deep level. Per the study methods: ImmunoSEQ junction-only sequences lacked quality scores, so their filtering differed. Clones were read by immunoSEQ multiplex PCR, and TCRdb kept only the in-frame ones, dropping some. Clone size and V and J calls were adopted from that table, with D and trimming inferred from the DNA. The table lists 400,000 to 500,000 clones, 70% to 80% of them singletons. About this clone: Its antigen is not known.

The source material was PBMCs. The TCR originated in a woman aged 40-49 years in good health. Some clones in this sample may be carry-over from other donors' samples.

The CDR3 nucleotides are TGTGCCAGCAGCCGGGGGGATGAGCAGTTCTTC. It translates to CASSRGDEQFF. The chain couples TRBV7-9 to TRBJ2-1; 7 bases match TRBD2. The CDR3 has 11 amino acids. The germline V gene has CDR1 SEHNR and CDR2 FQNEAQ (reference sequence). V was clipped by 5 bases and J by 8 bases; unmatched bases: 0.